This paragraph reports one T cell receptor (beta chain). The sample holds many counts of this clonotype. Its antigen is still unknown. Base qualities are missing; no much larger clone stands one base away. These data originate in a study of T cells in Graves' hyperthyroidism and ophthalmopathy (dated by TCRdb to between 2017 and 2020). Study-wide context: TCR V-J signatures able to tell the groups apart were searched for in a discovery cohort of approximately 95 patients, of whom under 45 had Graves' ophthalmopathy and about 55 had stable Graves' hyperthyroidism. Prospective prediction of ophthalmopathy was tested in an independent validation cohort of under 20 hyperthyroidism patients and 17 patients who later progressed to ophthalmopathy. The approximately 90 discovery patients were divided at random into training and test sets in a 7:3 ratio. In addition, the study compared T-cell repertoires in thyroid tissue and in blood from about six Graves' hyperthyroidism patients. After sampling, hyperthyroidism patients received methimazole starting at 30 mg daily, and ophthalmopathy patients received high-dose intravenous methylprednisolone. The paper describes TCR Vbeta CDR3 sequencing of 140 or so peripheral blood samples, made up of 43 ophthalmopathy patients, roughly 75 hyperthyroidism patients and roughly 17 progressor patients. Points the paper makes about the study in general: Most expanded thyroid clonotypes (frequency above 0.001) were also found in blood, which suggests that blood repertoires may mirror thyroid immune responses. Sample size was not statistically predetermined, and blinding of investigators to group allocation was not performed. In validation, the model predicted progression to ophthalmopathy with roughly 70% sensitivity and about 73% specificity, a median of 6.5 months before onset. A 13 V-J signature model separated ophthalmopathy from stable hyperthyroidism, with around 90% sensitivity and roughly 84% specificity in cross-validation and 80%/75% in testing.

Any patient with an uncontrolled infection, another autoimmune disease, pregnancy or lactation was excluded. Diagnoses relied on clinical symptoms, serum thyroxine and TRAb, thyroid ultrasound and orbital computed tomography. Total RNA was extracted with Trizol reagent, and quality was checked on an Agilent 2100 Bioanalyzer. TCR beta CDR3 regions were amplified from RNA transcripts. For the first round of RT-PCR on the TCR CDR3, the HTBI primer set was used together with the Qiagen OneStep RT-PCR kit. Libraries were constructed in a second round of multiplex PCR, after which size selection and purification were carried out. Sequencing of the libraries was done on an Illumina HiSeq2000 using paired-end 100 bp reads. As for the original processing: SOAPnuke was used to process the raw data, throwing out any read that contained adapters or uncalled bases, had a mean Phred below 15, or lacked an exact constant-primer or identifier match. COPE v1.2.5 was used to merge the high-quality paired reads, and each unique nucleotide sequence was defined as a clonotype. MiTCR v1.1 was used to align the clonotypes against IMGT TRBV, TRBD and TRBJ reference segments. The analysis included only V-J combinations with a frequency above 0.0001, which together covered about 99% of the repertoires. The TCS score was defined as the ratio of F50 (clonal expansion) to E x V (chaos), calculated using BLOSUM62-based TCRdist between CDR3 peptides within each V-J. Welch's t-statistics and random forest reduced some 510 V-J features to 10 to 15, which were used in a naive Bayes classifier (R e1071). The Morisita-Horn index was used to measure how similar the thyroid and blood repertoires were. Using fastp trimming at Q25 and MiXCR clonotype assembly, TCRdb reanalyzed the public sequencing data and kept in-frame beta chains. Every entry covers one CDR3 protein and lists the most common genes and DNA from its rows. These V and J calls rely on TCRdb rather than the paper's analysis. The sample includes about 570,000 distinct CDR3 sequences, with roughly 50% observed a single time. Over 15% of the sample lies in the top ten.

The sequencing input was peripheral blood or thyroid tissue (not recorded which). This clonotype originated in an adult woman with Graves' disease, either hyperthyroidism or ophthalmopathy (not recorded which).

At the DNA level, the sequence is TGTGCCAGTAGGACTAGCGGGGCAAAATCCTACGAGCAGTACTTC. The resulting protein is CASRTSGAKSYEQYF. In this chain, TRBV19 is recombined with TRBJ2-7, with TRBD2 matching 11 junction bases. V lost 6 bases and J lost 1 base, and the count of bases not matched to a germline gene is 5. Reading the germline V gene (reference sequence) gives CDR1 LNHDA and CDR2 SQIVND. The CDR3 starts with the cysteine, ends with the phenylalanine, and has 15 residues. The kept DNA is CDR3 alone, 45 bases in frame from the first base. When the CDR3 is completed using the reference TRBV19 and TRBJ2-7 genes on either side, the full variable domain is DGGITQSPKYLFRKEGQNVTLSCEQNLNHDAMYWYRQDPGQGLRLIYYSQIVNDFQKGDIAEGYSVSREKKESFPLTVTSAQKNPTAFYLCASRTSGAKSYEQYFGPGTRLTVT.